Following are 5 T cell receptor beta chains from one sample sequenced in a study of blood T cell repertoires in COVID-19. Data came from immunoSEQ multiplex PCR; TCRdb stores just in-frame clones and leaves some out. The sample lists 150,000 or so clones; roughly 80% were seen once. Sequences were obtained from peripheral blood. These receptors originate from an elderly man with acute or convalescent COVID-19.

The chain has TRBV28 and TRBJ1-2, with D hard to call. From germline, CDR1 is MDHEN and CDR2 SYDVKM. Trimming took 5 bases from V and 8 from J, leaving 15 bases between them. This CDR3 contains 13 residues. The CDR3 reads CASSTPVGPGYTF. DNA of the CDR3: TGTGCCAGCAGTACCCCCGTTGGGCCCGGCTACACCTTC.

The V and J genes are TRBV5-1 and TRBJ1-2; D remains ambiguous. This CDR3 has 13 amino acids. Germline lookup yields CDR1 SGHRS and CDR2 YFSETQ. V was clipped by 1 base and J by 0 bases, with 4 bases between them. CDR3 residues: CASSLQANYGYTF. As DNA, the CDR3 is TGCGCCAGCAGCTTGCAGGCTAACTATGGCTACACCTTC.

The chain carries TRBV18 and TRBJ2-4, with TRBD1 matching 9 bases. Germline V lookup: CDR1 KGHSH, CDR2 LQKENI. CDR3 length: 15 amino acids. The junction had 5 bases not matched to a gene; V was cut back by 3 bases and J by 5 bases. The CDR3 DNA sequence: TGTGCCAGCTCACCGGGGACAGGGACTGAAAACATTCAGTACTTC. Amino acids: CASSPGTGTENIQYF.

V gene TRBV5-6 combines with J gene TRBJ1-2; 8 bases align to TRBD1. The CDR3 is made up of 15 amino acids. V gave up 0 bases and J gave up 6 bases; unmatched junction bases: 7. Germline V lookup: CDR1 SGHDT, CDR2 YYEEEE. The CDR3 nucleotides are TGTGCCAGCAGCTTGGGCCCCCAGGGGGCGCATGGCTACACCTTC. It codes for CASSLGPQGAHGYTF.

J is TRBJ1-1 and V is TRBV7-2, with TRBD1 identical over 12 bases. Looked up from germline, CDR1 is SGHTA and CDR2 is FQGNSA. After removal of 4 bases from V and 5 bases from J, the junction contained 5 bases not matched to a gene. The CDR3 contains 15 residues. In nucleotides, the CDR3 is TGTGCCAGCAGCTGGGACAGGGGGCTTGCAACTGAAGCTTTCTTT. Its translation is CASSWDRGLATEAFF.